Listed here are 3 T cell receptor beta chains from one sample, sequenced in a study of blood T cell repertoires in COVID-19. Produced via immunoSEQ multiplex PCR; TCRdb's table is partial and in-frame only. The sample holds 35,000 or so clones, roughly 90% seen once. Material: peripheral blood. These receptors all come from a man between 65 and 85 years old with acute or convalescent COVID-19.

This chain connects TRBV6-2 or TRBV6-3 to TRBJ1-2; maybe TRBD1 (5 bases). V dropped 6 bases and J dropped 0 bases, with 11 bases sitting between them. CDR3 length equals 14 residues. The germline CDR1 and CDR2 sequences are MNHEY and SVGEGT. The CDR3 reads CASSWTHPNYGYTF. Written as DNA, the CDR3 is TGTGCCAGCAGCTGGACACATCCTAACTATGGCTACACCTTC.

The chain carries TRBV11-1 and TRBJ2-3; D perhaps matches TRBD1 (6 bases). With 1 base removed from V and 6 bases from J, the gap between germline ends came to 17 bases. This CDR3 has 16 residues. Germline V lookup: CDR1 SGHAT, CDR2 FQDESV (reference sequence). The CDR3 region has the DNA TGTGCCAGCAGCTTAGTTGCCAGGGGACGGGTGGATACGCAGTATTTT. Amino acid sequence: CASSLVARGRVDTQYF.

The DNA for the CDR3 is TGTGCCAGCAGCTCGGCCAGGGGGGTCTACAATGAGCAGTTCTTC. It yields the protein CASSSARGVYNEQFF. This chain uses TRBV13 with TRBJ2-1; D may be TRBD1 (7 bases). This CDR3 region has 15 residues. The germline CDR1 and CDR2 sequences are PRHDT and FYEKMQ (reference sequence). V shed 4 bases and J shed 3 bases, with 13 bases lying between them.